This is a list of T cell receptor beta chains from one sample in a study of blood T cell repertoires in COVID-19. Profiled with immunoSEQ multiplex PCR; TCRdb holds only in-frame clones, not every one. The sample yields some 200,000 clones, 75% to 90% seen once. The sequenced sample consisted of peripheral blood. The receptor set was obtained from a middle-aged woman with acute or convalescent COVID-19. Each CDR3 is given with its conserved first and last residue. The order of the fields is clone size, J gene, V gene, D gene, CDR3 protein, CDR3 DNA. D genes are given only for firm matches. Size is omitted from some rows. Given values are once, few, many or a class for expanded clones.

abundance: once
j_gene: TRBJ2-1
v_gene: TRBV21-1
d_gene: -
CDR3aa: CASSKGSHYNEQFF
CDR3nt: TGTGCCAGCAGCAAAGGGAGCCACTACAATGAGCAGTTCTTC

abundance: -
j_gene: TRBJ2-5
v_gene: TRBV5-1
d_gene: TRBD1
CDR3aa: CASSYRDRQETQYF
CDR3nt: TGCGCCAGCAGCTATAGGGACAGACAAGAGACCCAGTACTTC

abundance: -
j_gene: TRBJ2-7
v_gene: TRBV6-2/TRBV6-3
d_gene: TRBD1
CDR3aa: CASSYSPQGVTVYEQYF
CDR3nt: TGTGCCAGCAGTTACTCACCCCAGGGGGTGACCGTCTACGAGCAGTACTTC

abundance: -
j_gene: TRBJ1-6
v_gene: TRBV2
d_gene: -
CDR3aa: CASSGGTSSYNSPLHF
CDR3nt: TGTGCCAGCAGTGGGGGCACGAGCTCCTATAATTCACCCCTCCACTTT

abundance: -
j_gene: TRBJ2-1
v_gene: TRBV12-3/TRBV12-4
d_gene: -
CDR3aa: CASTPGGEQFF
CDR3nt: TGTGCCAGCACCCCGGGTGGTGAGCAGTTCTTC

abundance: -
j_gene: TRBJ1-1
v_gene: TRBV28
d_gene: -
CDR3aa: CASSRQGNTEAFF
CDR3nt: TGTGCCAGCAGCCGTCAGGGAAACACTGAAGCTTTCTTT

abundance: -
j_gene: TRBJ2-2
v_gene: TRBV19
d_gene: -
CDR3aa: CASSIRANTGELFF
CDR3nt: TGTGCCAGTAGTATTCGGGCGAACACCGGGGAGCTGTTTTTT

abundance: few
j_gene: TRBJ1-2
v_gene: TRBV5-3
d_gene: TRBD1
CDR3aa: CARSRDRGHGYTF
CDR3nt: TGTGCCAGAAGCCGGGACAGGGGGCATGGCTACACCTTC

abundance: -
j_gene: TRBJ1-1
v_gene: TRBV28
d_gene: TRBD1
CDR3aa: CVVRGLDWTEAFF
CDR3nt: TGTGTCGTTAGGGGGCTGGATTGGACTGAAGCTTTCTTT

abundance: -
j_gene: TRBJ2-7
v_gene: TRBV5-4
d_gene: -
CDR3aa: CATHSGTQTYEQYF
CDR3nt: TGTGCCACCCATTCCGGGACACAGACCTACGAGCAGTACTTC

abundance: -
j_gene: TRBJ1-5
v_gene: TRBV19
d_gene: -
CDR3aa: CASSIRLGRVSGQPQHF
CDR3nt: TGTGCCAGTAGTATCAGGCTCGGCAGGGTGTCAGGACAGCCCCAGCATTTT

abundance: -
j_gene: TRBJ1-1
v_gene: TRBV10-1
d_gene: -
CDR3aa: CASSRGMAEAFF
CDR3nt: TGCGCCAGCAGCCGGGGGATGGCTGAAGCTTTCTTT

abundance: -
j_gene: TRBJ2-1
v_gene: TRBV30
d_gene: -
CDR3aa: CAWSMGSYNEQFF
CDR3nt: TGTGCCTGGAGCATGGGCAGTTACAATGAGCAGTTCTTC

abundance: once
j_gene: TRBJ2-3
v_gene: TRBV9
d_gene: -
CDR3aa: CASSVGIRRITDTQYF
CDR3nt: TGTGCCAGCAGCGTCGGGATACGCCGAATAACAGATACGCAGTATTTT

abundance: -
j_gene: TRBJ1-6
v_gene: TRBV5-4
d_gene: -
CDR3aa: CASSFGNRDGSPLHF
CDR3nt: TGTGCCAGCAGCTTCGGGAACAGGGACGGTTCACCCCTCCACTTT

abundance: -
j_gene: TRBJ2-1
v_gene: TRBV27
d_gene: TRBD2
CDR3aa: CASRILAGVSYNEQFF
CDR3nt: TGTGCCAGCAGGATACTAGCGGGAGTTTCCTACAATGAGCAGTTCTTC

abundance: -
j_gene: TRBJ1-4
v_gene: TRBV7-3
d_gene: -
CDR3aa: CASSLRAGEGPIATNEKLFF
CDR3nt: TGTGCCAGCAGCTTACGAGCAGGGGAGGGCCCAATTGCAACTAATGAAAAACTGTTTTTT

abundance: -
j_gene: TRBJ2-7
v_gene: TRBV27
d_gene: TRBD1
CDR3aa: CASSKPGTGQYEQYF
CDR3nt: TGTGCCAGCAGCAAACCCGGGACAGGGCAATACGAGCAGTACTTC

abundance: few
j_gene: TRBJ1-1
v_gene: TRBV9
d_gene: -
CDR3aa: CASSVGDSVTAFF
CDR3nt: TGTGCCAGCAGCGTAGGAGACAGCGTTACGGCTTTCTTT

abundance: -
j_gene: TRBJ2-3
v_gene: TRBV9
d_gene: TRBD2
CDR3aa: CASSERTSGRADTQYF
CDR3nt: TGTGCCAGCAGCGAGCGGACTAGCGGGAGGGCAGATACGCAGTATTTT

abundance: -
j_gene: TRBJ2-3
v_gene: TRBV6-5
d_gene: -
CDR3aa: CASSSTTASTDTQYF
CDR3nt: TGTGCCAGCAGCTCGACGACAGCCTCCACAGATACGCAGTATTTT

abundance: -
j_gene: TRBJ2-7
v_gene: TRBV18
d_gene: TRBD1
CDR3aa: CASSLTGNEQYF
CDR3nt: TGTGCCAGCTCACTGACAGGGAACGAGCAGTACTTC

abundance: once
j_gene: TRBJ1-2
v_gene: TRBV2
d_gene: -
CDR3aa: CASRASSRNYGYTF
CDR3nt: TGTGCCAGCCGCGCTTCTAGCCGAAATTATGGCTACACCTTC

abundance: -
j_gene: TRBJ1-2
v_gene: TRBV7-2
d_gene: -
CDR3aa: CASSLDGFWSGYTF
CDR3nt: TGTGCCAGCAGCTTAGATGGGTTTTGGAGCGGCTACACCTTC

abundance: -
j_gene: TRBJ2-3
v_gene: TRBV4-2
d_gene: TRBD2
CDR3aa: CASSQLGRGGSNTQYF
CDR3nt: TGTGCCAGCAGCCAACTGGGGCGGGGGGGATCGAATACGCAGTATTTT

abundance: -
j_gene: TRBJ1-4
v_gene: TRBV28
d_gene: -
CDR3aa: CASSLNWGRGDEKLFF
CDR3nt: TGTGCCAGCAGCCTAAATTGGGGCAGGGGCGACGAAAAACTGTTTTTT

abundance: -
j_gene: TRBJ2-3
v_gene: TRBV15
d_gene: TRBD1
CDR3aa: CATSRPGDRATDTQYF
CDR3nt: TGTGCCACCAGCCGCCCAGGGGACAGGGCCACAGATACGCAGTATTTT

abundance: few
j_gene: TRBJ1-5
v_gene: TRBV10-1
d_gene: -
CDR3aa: CASSVWGGQPQHF
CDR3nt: TGCGCCAGCAGTGTGTGGGGGGGACAGCCCCAGCATTTT

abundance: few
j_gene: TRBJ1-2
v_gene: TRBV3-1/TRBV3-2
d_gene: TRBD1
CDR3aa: CASSRGQNYGYTF
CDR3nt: TGTGCCAGCAGCCGGGGACAGAACTATGGCTACACCTTC

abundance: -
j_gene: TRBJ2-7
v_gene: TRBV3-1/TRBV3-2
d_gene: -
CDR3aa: CASSQARTTYEQYF
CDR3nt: TGTGCCAGCAGCCAAGCCCGGACTACCTACGAGCAGTACTTC

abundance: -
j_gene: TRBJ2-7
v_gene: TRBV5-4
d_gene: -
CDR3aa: CASSLGGTYEQYF
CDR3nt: TGTGCCAGCAGCTTGGGCGGAACCTACGAGCAGTACTTC

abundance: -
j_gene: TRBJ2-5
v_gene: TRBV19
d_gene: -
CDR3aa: CASSIKPGYQETQYF
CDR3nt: TGTGCCAGTAGTATTAAACCGGGGTACCAAGAGACCCAGTACTTC

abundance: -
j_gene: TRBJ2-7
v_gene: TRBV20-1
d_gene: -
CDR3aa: CSARVREQYF
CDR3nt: TGCAGTGCTAGAGTGAGGGAGCAGTACTTC

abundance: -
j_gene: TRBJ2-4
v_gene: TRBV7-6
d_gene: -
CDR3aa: CASSLDTTSGIQYF
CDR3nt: TGTGCCAGCAGCTTAGACACGACTAGTGGCATTCAGTACTTC

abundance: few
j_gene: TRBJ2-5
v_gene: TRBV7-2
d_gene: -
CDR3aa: CASSLGRRYQETQYF
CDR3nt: TGTGCCAGCAGCTTAGGGAGGCGGTACCAAGAGACCCAGTACTTC

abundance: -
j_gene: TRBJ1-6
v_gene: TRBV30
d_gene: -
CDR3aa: CAWSDLRPLHF
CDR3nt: TGTGCCTGGAGTGACCTCAGGCCCCTCCACTTT

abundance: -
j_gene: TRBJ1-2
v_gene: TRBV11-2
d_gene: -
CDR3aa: CASSLGGPNTGYTF
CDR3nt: TGTGCCAGCAGCTTAGGGGGCCCGAATACGGGCTACACCTTC

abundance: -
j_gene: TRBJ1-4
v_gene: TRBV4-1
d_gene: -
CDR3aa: CASSQVAGVSQLFF
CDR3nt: TGCGCCAGCAGCCAAGTGGCAGGGGTTTCGCAACTGTTTTTT

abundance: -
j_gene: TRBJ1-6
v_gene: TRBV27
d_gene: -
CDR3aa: CASSVRGGNNSPLHF
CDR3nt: TGTGCCAGCAGCGTTAGGGGGGGGAATAATTCACCCCTCCACTTT

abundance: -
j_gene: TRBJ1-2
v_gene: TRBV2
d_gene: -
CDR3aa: CASRNTGVHYGYTF
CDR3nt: TGTGCCAGCAGGAACACGGGGGTCCACTATGGCTACACCTTC

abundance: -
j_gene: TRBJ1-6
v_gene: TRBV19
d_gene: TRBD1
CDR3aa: CASSIGTDNSPLHF
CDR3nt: TGTGCCAGTAGTATCGGGACAGATAATTCACCCCTCCACTTT

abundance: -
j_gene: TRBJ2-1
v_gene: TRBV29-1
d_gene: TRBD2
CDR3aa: CSVNREGKSSYNEQFF
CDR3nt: TGCAGCGTGAACCGGGAGGGGAAAAGCTCCTACAATGAGCAGTTCTTC

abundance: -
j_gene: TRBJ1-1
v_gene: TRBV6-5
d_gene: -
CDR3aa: CASIRKQSMNTEAFF
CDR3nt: TGTGCCAGCATTAGAAAACAGTCAATGAACACTGAAGCTTTCTTT

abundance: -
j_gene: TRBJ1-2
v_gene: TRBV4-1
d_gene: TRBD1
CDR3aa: CASTMDRKANYGYTF
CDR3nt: TGCGCCAGCACTATGGACAGGAAAGCTAACTATGGCTACACCTTC

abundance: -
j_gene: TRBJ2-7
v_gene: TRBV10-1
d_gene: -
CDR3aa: CASSDRAMGEQYF
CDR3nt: TGCGCCAGCAGTGACAGGGCAATGGGGGAGCAGTACTTC

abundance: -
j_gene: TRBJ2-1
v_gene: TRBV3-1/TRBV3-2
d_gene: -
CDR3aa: CASSQGRGDAEQFF
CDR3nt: TGTGCCAGCAGCCAGGGCAGGGGGGACGCTGAGCAGTTCTTC

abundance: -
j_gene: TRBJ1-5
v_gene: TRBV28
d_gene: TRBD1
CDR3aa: CASSQGQGVDSNQPQHF
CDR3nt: TGTGCCAGCAGCCAGGGACAGGGGGTGGATAGCAATCAGCCCCAGCATTTT